This T cell receptor beta chain was profiled in a study of T-cell memory formation after mild COVID-19 (dated by TCRdb to the early 2020s). General notes on the study: TCR sequence clusters from the two donors were found to be largely donor specific. Longitudinal TCRalpha and TCRbeta repertoire sequencing tracked T-cell clones expanding and contracting after mild COVID-19 in two donors. Two young, previously healthy adult volunteers made up the cohort, one male and one female. Overall study results and their limits: Some responding clones were detected in pre-infection memory, which suggested that pre-existing cross-reactive memory T cells had joined the SARS-CoV-2 response. Only a couple of mild cases were covered in the study, and larger cohorts including severe cases with pre-infection samples were considered necessary. Contracting CD4+ clones turned up mainly in the CM and EM memory subsets, whereas EMRA was where CD8+ clones were enriched. Whether the second-wave clones peaking on day 37 were SARS-CoV-2 specific was not confirmed. From day 15 to 85, contracting clones showed balanced CD4/CD8 phenotypes, whereas a second wave of clones that expanded from day 15 to 37 leaned towards CD4+.

Sequencing instrument: Illumina NovaSeq 6000. Using 5'RACE with constant-segment primers, TCRalpha and TCRbeta cDNA libraries were constructed, with sample barcodes and unique molecular identifiers added in the process. Trizol reagent was used to extract RNA from every sample. Amplification of the libraries took two PCR steps, and the second step added a second sample barcode plus Illumina TruSeq adapters. The libraries were sequenced on an Illumina NovaSeq using 2 x 150 bp paired-end reads. In the original analysis: With migec v1.2.7, reads were demultiplexed and then collapsed into UMI-guided consensus sequences. Using mixcr v2.1.11, UMI consensuses were aligned to TRA and TRB V and J templates and then assembled into clonotypes. A clonotype was counted as expanded or contracted only if both edgeR and NoisET called the change significant, with noise models trained on biological replicates. edgeR calls used a false discovery rate-adjusted p below 0.01 and a log2 fold-change threshold of 1. As an exploratory analysis of dynamics, PCA with hierarchical clustering was applied to max-normalized trajectories of the 1000 most abundant clonotypes. Separately sequenced CD4+ and CD8+ repertoires were used to assign the CD4 or CD8 phenotype of responding clones. In TCRdb, the public reads were trimmed at Q25 with fastp and aligned with MiXCR, with productive beta chains retained. Every entry covers one CDR3 protein and lists the most common genes and DNA from its rows. V and J calls and clone size were set by TCRdb, not the authors. The sample profile shows about 560,000 distinct CDR3 sequences; 20% to 25% of them were found once. The top ten hold around 7.7% of the sample.

The germline V gene gives CDR1 as SGHRS and CDR2 as YFSETQ. V is trimmed back by 0 bases and J by 2 bases, and the junction contains 10 bases that no gene match accounts for. The CDR3 runs 19 amino acids, cysteine and phenylalanine included. Just the 57-base CDR3 DNA is kept, in frame starting at base 1. To note about this clonotype: Its antigen is unknown. No much larger clonotype is one base removed from it; base qualities were not supplied.

PBMCs were isolated by Ficoll-Paque density gradient centrifugation. The sequence was collected from an adult woman who had mild COVID-19 (a few samples of this study predate the infection). The sample titles of this study are shuffled in the database, so cell type and time point are left out; the donor was told from shared clones. The rearrangement combines TRBV5-1 with TRBJ2-5, and 13 bases in between align with TRBD2. Material for sequencing was PBMCs or a T cell subset sorted from them (not recorded which). The CDR3 is CASSLVPGLAGSEQETQYF. The nucleotides read TGCGCCAGCAGCTTGGTTCCGGGACTAGCGGGGTCAGAGCAAGAGACCCAGTACTTC.